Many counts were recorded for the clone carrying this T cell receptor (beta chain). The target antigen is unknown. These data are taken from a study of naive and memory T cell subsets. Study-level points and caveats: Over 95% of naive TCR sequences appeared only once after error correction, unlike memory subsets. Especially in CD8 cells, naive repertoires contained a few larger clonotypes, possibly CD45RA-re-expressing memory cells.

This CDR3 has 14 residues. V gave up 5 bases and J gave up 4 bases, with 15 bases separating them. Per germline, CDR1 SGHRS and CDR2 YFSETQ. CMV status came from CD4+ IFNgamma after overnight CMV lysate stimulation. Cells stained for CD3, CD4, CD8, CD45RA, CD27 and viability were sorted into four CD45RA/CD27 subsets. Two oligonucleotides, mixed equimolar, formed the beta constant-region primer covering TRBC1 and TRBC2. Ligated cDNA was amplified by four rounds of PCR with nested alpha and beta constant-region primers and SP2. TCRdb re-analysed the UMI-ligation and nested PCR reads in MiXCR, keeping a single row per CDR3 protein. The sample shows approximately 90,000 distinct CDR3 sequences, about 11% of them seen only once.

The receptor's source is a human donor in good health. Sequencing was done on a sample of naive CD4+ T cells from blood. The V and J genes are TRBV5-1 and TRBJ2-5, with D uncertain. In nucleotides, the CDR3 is TGCGCCAGCAGACACGGACCGACCCGAGAGACCCAGTACTTC. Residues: CASRHGPTRETQYF.